Included here is one T cell receptor beta chain sequence, with context. Its target is unknown. With a J-beta primer mix and a sample-barcoded 5' primer, a second PCR ran about 6 to 11 cycles. One entry per CDR3 protein results from TCRdb running MiXCR on the 5' RACE reads. The data show around 1,000,000 distinct CDR3 sequences, 20% to 25% seen once. This record comes from a study of blood T cells in healthy people across ages. Overall study results and limits: Getting older went along with TCR beta diversity per million T cells dropping roughly linearly.

Per the germline V gene, CDR1 is DFQATT and CDR2 is SNEGSKA (reference sequence). There are 14 residues in the CDR3. V lost 3 bases and J 7 bases, leaving 16 bases between the germline ends. The sample also formed part of further work on T cells of mothers and their children. That investigation notes: A slight, non-significant increase in overlap was found for related mother-child pairs relative to unrelated pairs.

The chain combines TRBV20-1 with TRBJ2-1; a weak D match, TRBD2 (6 bases). This receptor was obtained from a girl aged 2 to 10 in good health. Input material: blood. The CDR3 coding sequence is TGCAGTGCTAGTGGTCGGCTAGCGTTAAATGAGCAGTTCTTC. As protein: CSASGRLALNEQFF.